These 4 T cell receptor beta chains were all obtained from the same sample, sequenced in a study of T cells after yellow fever vaccination. MiXCR, run by TCRdb on the 5' RACE reads, gives a single entry per CDR3 protein. The sample yields 200,000 to 300,000 distinct CDR3 sequences, more than 3.5% seen once. The material was PBMCs, obtained 15 days after the yellow fever booster vaccination. Source of these receptors: a young man who received the YFV17D yellow fever vaccine.

This clonotype has a count of ten or more. The chain is built from TRBV7-9 and TRBJ2-1; 8 bases align to TRBD1. Germline CDR1 is SEHNR and CDR2 is FQNEAQ (reference sequence). CDR3 length: 18 residues. V lost 5 bases, J lost 3 bases, and 15 bases stayed unmatched. The CDR3 is CASSHLNFRGHGYNEQFF. DNA of the CDR3: TGTGCCAGCAGCCACTTAAACTTCAGGGGGCACGGCTACAATGAGCAGTTCTTC.

This clonotype was seen repeatedly, ten times or more. The chain combines TRBV25-1 with TRBJ2-3; no clear D gene. Germline CDR1 and CDR2: MGHDK and SYGVNS. The length of the CDR3 is 13 residues. The V end lost 3 bases, the J end lost 3 bases, and 7 bases lay between the germline ends. The CDR3 region is CASSESFTDTQYF. DNA of the CDR3: TGTGCCAGCAGTGAGTCTTTTACAGATACGCAGTATTTT.

This chain links TRBV19 with TRBJ1-1; D unresolved. V shed 10 bases and J shed 0 bases, with 18 bases lying between them. The germline V gene encodes CDR1 LNHDA and CDR2 SQIVND (reference sequence). The CDR3 is made up of 15 amino acids. CDR3 sequence reads: CATGEATSMNTEAFF. Written as DNA, the CDR3 is TGTGCCACCGGGGAGGCCACAAGCATGAACACTGAAGCTTTCTTT.

This clonotype came up many times. This chain joins TRBV29-1 and TRBJ2-7; 10 nucleotides align to TRBD2. The CDR3 covers 15 residues. Germline lookup yields CDR1 SQVTM and CDR2 ANQGSEA. Losses at the gene ends were 7 bases for V and 3 bases for J; bases not matched to a gene: 12. The CDR3 DNA reads as TGCAGCGCCCAAGGGTTAGCGGGGGGCTACTACGAGCAGTACGTC. It yields the protein CSAQGLAGGYYEQYV.